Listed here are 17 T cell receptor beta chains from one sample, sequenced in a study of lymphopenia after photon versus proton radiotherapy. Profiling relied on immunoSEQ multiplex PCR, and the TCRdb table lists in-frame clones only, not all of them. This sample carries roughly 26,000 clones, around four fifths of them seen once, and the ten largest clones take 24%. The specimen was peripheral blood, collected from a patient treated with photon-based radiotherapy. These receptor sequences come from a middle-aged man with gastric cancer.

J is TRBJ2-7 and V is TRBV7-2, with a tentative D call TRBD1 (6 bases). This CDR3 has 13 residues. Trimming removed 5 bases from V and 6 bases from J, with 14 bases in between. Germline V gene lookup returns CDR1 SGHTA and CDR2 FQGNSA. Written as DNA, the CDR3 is TGTGCCAGCAGCACCCAGGGGAAAGGCGAGCAGTACTTC. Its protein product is CASSTQGKGEQYF.

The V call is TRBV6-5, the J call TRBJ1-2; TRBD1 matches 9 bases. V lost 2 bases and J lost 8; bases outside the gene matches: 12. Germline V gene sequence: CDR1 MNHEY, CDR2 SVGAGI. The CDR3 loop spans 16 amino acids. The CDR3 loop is CASSYVSGQGARGYTF. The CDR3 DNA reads TGTGCCAGCAGTTACGTCTCGGGACAGGGAGCGAGGGGCTACACCTTC.

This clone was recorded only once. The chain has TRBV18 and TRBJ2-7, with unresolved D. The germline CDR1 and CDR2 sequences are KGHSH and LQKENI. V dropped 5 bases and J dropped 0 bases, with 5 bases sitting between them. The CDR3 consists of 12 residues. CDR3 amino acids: CASSVDSYEQYF. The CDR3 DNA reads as TGTGCCAGCTCAGTCGACTCCTACGAGCAGTACTTC. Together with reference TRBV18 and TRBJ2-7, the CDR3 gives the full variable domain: NAGVMQNPRHLVRRRGQEARLRCSPMKGHSHVYWYRQLPEEGLKFMVYLQKENIIDESGMPKERFSAEFPKEGPSILRIQQVVRGDSAAYFCASSVDSYEQYFGPGTRLTVT.

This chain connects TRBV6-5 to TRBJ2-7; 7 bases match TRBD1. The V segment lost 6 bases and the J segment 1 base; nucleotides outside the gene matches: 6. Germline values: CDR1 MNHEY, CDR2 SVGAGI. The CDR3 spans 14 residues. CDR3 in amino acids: CASSRSGQSYEQYF. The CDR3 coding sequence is TGTGCCAGCAGCCGATCGGGACAGTCCTACGAGCAGTACTTC.

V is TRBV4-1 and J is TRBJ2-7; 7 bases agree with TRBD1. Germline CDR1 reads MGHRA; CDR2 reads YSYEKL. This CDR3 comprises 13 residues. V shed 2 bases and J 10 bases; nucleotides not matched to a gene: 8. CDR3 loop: CASSQLPGQSQYF. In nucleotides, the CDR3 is TGCGCCAGCAGCCAACTTCCGGGACAGAGTCAGTACTTC.

CDR3: CASSDGGQYSNQPQHF. The CDR3 nucleotides are TGTGCCAGCAGCGATGGCGGACAGTATAGCAATCAGCCCCAGCATTTT. The chain is built from TRBV27 and TRBJ1-5; tentative D call: TRBD1 (6 bases). The CDR3 has 16 residues. The V end was cut by 6 bases, the J end by 0 bases, with 15 bases between. Per the germline V gene, CDR1 is MNHEY and CDR2 is SMNVEV (reference sequence).

The CDR3, as DNA: TGTGCCAGCAGCTTAGGGGGACAGGAAACTAACTATGGCTACACCTTC. Its translation is CASSLGGQETNYGYTF. The gene calls are TRBV7-6 and TRBJ1-2, with TRBD1 matching 8 bases. This CDR3 has 16 residues. V was pared by 1 base and J by 0 bases, with 4 bases of the junction left unmatched. CDR1 and CDR2 from the germline V gene are SGHVS and FNYEAQ.

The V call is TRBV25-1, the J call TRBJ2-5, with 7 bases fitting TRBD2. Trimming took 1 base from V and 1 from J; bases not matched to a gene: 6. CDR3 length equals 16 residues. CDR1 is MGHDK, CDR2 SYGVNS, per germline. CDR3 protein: CASSEFQAGPQETQYF. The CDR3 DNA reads TGTGCCAGCAGTGAATTTCAAGCGGGGCCCCAAGAGACCCAGTACTTC.

CDR3 nucleotides: TGCAGCGTTGAAGCAGGACAGGGAGTCGAGCAGTACTTC. It is translated as CSVEAGQGVEQYF. The rearrangement joins TRBV29-1 to TRBJ2-7, with 8 bases fitting TRBD1. Germline V gives CDR1 SQVTM, CDR2 ANQGSEA. V dropped 1 base and J dropped 6; count of bases not matched to a gene: 5. The CDR3 covers 13 residues.

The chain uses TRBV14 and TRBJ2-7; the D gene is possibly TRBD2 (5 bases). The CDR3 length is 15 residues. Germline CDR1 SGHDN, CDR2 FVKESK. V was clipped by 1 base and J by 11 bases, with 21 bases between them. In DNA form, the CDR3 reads TGTGCCAGCAGCCAAGCCGTGGCAGGACTGAGAGAGAAGTACTTC. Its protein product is CASSQAVAGLREKYF. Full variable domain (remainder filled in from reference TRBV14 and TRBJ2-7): EAGVTQFPSHSVIEKGQTVTLRCDPISGHDNLYWYRRVMGKEIKFLLHFVKESKQDESGMPNNRFLAERTGGTYSTLKVQPAELEDSGVYFCASSQAVAGLREKYFGPGTRLTVT.

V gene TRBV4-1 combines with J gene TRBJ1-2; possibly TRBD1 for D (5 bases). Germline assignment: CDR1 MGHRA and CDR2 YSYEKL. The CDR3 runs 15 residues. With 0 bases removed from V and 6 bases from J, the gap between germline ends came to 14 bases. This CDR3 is CASSQDPRGDNGYTF. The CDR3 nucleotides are TGCGCCAGCAGCCAAGACCCCCGGGGGGATAATGGCTACACCTTC.

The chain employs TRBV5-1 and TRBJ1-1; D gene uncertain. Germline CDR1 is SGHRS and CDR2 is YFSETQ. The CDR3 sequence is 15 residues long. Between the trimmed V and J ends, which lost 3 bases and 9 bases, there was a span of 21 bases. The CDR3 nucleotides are TGCGCCAGCAGCTCAAACGAAGAAGCGGGGAGAAAAGCTTTCTTT. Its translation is CASSSNEEAGRKAFF. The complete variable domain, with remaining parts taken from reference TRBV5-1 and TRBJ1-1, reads KAGVTQTPRYLIKTRGQQVTLSCSPISGHRSVSWYQQTPGQGLQFLFEYFSETQRNKGNFPGRFSGRQFSNSRSEMNVSTLELGDSALYLCASSSNEEAGRKAFFGQGTRLTVV.

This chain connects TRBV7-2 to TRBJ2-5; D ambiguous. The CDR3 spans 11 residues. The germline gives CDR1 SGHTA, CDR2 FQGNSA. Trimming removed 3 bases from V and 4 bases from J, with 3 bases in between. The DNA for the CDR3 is TGTGCCAGCAGCTTCCTAGAGACCCAGTACTTC. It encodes CASSFLETQYF.

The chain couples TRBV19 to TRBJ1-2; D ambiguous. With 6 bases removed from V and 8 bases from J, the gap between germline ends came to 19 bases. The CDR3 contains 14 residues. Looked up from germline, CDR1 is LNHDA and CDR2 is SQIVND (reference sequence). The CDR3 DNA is TGTGCCAGTAGCCCGGGCCGGAGGACGGGGGGCTACACCTTC. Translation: CASSPGRRTGGYTF.

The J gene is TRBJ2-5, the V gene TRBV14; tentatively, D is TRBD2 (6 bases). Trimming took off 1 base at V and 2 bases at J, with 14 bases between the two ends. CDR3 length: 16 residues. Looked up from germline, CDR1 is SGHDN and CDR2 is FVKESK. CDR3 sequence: CASSQAPGRGQETQYF. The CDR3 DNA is TGTGCCAGCAGCCAAGCCCCCGGGCGGGGACAAGAGACCCAGTACTTC.

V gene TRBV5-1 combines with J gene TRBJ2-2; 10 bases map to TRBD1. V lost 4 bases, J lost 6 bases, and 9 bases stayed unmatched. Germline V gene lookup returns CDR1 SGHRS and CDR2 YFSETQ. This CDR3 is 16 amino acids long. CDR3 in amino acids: CASSNTGQGLAGELFF. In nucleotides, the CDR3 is TGCGCCAGCAGCAACACGGGACAGGGGTTGGCCGGGGAGCTGTTTTTT.

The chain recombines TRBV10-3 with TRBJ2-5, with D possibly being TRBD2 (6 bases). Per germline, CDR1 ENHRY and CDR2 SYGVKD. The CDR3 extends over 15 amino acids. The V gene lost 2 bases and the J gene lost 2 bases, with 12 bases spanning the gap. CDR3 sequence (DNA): TGTGCCATCAGTGAGGCGGACTACCTTCAAGAGACCCAGTACTTC. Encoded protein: CAISEADYLQETQYF.